The 28 T cell receptor beta chains listed next were all sequenced from one sample in a study of OX40 agonist ivuxolimab in advanced cancers. The repertoire was sequenced with immunoSEQ multiplex PCR; TCRdb's copy has only in-frame clones and lacks some. Of more than 85,000 clones in the sample, 91% were seen once. Material: CD4+ or CD8+ T cells sorted from blood, obtained in a trial of the OX40 agonist ivuxolimab. These receptors came from an adult with an advanced solid tumor such as melanoma, head and neck, liver or kidney cancer.

The rearrangement uses TRBV7-8 and TRBJ1-1; perhaps TRBD1 as D (6 bases). V shed 5 bases and J shed 3 bases, with 10 bases lying between them. CDR3 length equals 13 residues. Germline lookup yields CDR1 SGHVS and CDR2 FQNEAQ. The CDR3 sequence: CASSNRDDTEAFF. The CDR3 region has the DNA TGTGCCAGCAGCAACAGGGACGACACTGAAGCTTTCTTT.

The chain links TRBV6-1 to TRBJ1-5; D might be TRBD1 (5 bases). Germline lookup yields CDR1 MNHNS and CDR2 SASEGT. This CDR3 comprises 17 residues. V was trimmed by 3 bases and J by 2 bases, leaving 17 bases between them. CDR3 bases: TGTGCCAGCAGTGACAACGGGGGGAGGTTTGGCAATCAGCCCCAGCATTTT. Protein sequence: CASSDNGGRFGNQPQHF.

V usage is TRBV28 and J usage is TRBJ1-2; tentative D call: TRBD1 (5 bases). CDR1 is MDHEN and CDR2 is SYDVKM in the germline V gene. With 3 bases removed from V and 1 base from J, the gap between germline ends came to 15 bases. The CDR3 is 16 residues long. CDR3 nucleotides: TGTGCCAGCAGTTTCCGGACAAGACCAAATAACTATGGCTACACCTTC. The encoded protein is CASSFRTRPNNYGYTF.

This clone has more than one count but fewer than ten. The chain joins TRBV28 to TRBJ2-7; D may be TRBD2 (6 bases). Trimming took off 9 bases at V and 2 bases at J, with 20 bases between the two ends. This CDR3 spans 15 amino acids. The germline V gene encodes CDR1 MDHEN and CDR2 SYDVKM. The CDR3 sequence is CASSRKGGMPYEQYF. CDR3 coding DNA: TGTGCCAGTAGCCGAAAAGGCGGGATGCCCTACGAGCAGTACTTC.

CDR3 bases: TGCAGCGCCAAACTAGCGGGTACAGATACGCAGTATTTT. Its translation: CSAKLAGTDTQYF. The chain combines TRBV29-1 with TRBJ2-3, with 9 bases that match TRBD2. V lost 7 bases, J lost 3 bases, and 5 bases stayed unmatched. The CDR3 spans 13 residues. From germline, CDR1 is SQVTM and CDR2 ANQGSEA.

Only one count was recorded for this clone. The chain carries TRBV28 and TRBJ2-2; D might be TRBD1 or TRBD2, each matching 5 bases. Germline loops: CDR1 MDHEN, CDR2 SYDVKM. The length of the CDR3 is 14 residues. Trimming took 6 bases from V and 6 from J, leaving 14 bases between them. In nucleotides, the CDR3 is TGTGCCAGCAGCTACGGGACGGCCCCCGGGGAGCTGTTTTTT. Translating it yields CASSYGTAPGELFF.

This clone was recorded once. The rearrangement joins TRBV7-9 to TRBJ1-4; the D is unclear. Germline assignment: CDR1 SEHNR and CDR2 FQNEAQ (reference sequence). Trimming took 2 bases from V and 0 from J, leaving 4 bases between them. This CDR3 contains 14 residues. CDR3 nucleotide sequence: TGTGCCAGCAGCTTAAGTGCAACTAATGAAAAACTGTTTTTT. Protein sequence: CASSLSATNEKLFF.

The rearrangement links TRBV28 to TRBJ1-4; D remains unclear. This CDR3 has 14 amino acids. Trimming stripped 3 bases from V and 4 bases from J, with 9 bases between. CDR1 MDHEN and CDR2 SYDVKM come from the germline V gene. The CDR3, as DNA: TGTGCCAGCAGTTTGGGCTCCCTTAATGAAAAACTGTTTTTT. Its protein product is CASSLGSLNEKLFF.

This clone was detected a few times. The V gene is TRBV5-1, the J gene TRBJ2-7; D may match TRBD1 or TRBD2 (5 bases each). Trimming stripped 3 bases from V and 0 bases from J, with 10 bases between. Germline assignment: CDR1 SGHRS and CDR2 YFSETQ. The length of the CDR3 is 14 residues. The CDR3 loop reads CASSYGTLSYEQYF. In DNA form, the CDR3 reads TGCGCCAGCAGCTACGGGACCCTCTCCTACGAGCAGTACTTC. The complete variable domain, with remaining parts taken from reference TRBV5-1 and TRBJ2-7, reads KAGVTQTPRYLIKTRGQQVTLSCSPISGHRSVSWYQQTPGQGLQFLFEYFSETQRNKGNFPGRFSGRQFSNSRSEMNVSTLELGDSALYLCASSYGTLSYEQYFGPGTRLTVT.

Here the CDR3 reads CASSQDRADTEAFF. The CDR3 DNA reads TGCGCCAGCAGCCAGGACAGGGCGGACACTGAAGCTTTCTTT. J is TRBJ1-1 and V is TRBV4-3, with TRBD1 matching over 8 bases. Trimming took 3 bases from V and 3 from J; bases not matched to a gene: 3. Germline V lookup: CDR1 LGHNA, CDR2 YSLEER. The CDR3 contains 14 residues.

This clone has a handful of counts. The chain has TRBV13 and TRBJ1-2; D is uncertain. V lost 5 bases to trimming and J lost 0 bases, with 13 bases between them. Germline-derived CDR1 and CDR2 are PRHDT and FYEKMQ (reference sequence). This CDR3 comprises 15 residues. CDR3 bases: TGTGCCAGCAGCCATGGTGGTGGAGCTAACTATGGCTACACCTTC. Its protein is CASSHGGGANYGYTF.

The chain has TRBV7-2 and TRBJ2-1; maybe TRBD1 (5 bases). CDR1 and CDR2 (germline): SGHTA, FQGNSA. This CDR3 is built from 13 residues. The V gene lost 5 bases and the J gene lost 7 bases, with 12 bases spanning the gap. The DNA for the CDR3 is TGTGCCAGCAGCCTGTGGGGCCGGAATGAGCAGTTCTTC. As protein: CASSLWGRNEQFF. Combining the CDR3 with reference TRBV7-2 and TRBJ2-1 gives the whole variable domain GAGVSQSPSNKVTEKGKDVELRCDPISGHTALYWYRQSLGQGLEFLIYFQGNSAPDKSGLPSDRFSAERTGGSVSTLTIQRTQQEDSAVYLCASSLWGRNEQFFGPGTRLTVL.

This chain connects TRBV28 to TRBJ2-1; D uncertain. The germline V and J ends were trimmed by 1 base and 8 bases, with 15 bases remaining between them. The CDR3 totals 15 residues. Germline V gene data show CDR1 as MDHEN and CDR2 as SYDVKM. CDR3 sequence: CASSLLSEGYHEQFF. The CDR3 nucleotides read TGTGCCAGCAGTTTATTGTCAGAAGGATACCATGAGCAGTTCTTC.

V usage is TRBV9 and J usage is TRBJ2-3, with 10 positions matching TRBD2. V was pared by 3 bases and J by 3 bases, with 4 bases of the junction left unmatched. The CDR3 has 15 residues. CDR1 SGDLS and CDR2 YYNGEE come from the germline V gene. The CDR3 DNA sequence: TGTGCCAGCAGCGCTAGCGGGAGAGGTACAGATACGCAGTATTTT. It encodes CASSASGRGTDTQYF.

The gene calls are TRBV2 and TRBJ2-5; 9 bases agree with TRBD2. Unmatched junction bases numbered 3, after V lost 6 bases and J lost 4 bases. Germline V gene sequence: CDR1 SNHLY, CDR2 FYNNEI. The CDR3 loop spans 13 amino acids. The CDR3: CASSRGLAETQYF. The CDR3 DNA reads TGTGCCAGCAGCCGGGGACTAGCAGAGACCCAGTACTTC.

The chain has TRBV6-6 and TRBJ2-7; 9 positions match TRBD2. Germline lookup yields CDR1 MNHNY and CDR2 SVGAGI (reference sequence). The CDR3 extends over 14 amino acids. V trimming: 6 bases; J trimming: 0 bases; junction bases outside the gene matches: 3. CDR3 sequence: CASRAGGSSYEQYF. The CDR3 nucleotides read TGTGCCAGCAGAGCGGGGGGCAGCTCCTACGAGCAGTACTTC.

The J gene is TRBJ2-1, the V gene TRBV19; TRBD2 is a possible D gene (5 bases). This CDR3 is 14 amino acids long. Germline V gives CDR1 LNHDA, CDR2 SQIVND (reference sequence). The germline V and J ends were trimmed by 6 bases and 8 bases, with 17 bases remaining between them. The CDR3 region is CASRARRASYEQFF. CDR3 sequence (DNA): TGTGCCAGTAGGGCCCGGCGGGCCTCCTATGAGCAGTTCTTC. Variable domain in full (rest from reference TRBV19 and TRBJ2-1): DGGITQSPKYLFRKEGQNVTLSCEQNLNHDAMYWYRQDPGQGLRLIYYSQIVNDFQKGDIAEGYSVSREKKESFPLTVTSAQKNPTAFYLCASRARRASYEQFFGPGTRLTVL.

The chain employs TRBV6-6 and TRBJ2-5; D is possibly TRBD1 (5 bases). The CDR3 has 14 residues. Germline assignment: CDR1 MNHNY and CDR2 SVGAGI (reference sequence). The germline V and J ends were trimmed by 2 bases and 5 bases, with 12 bases remaining between them. The CDR3 DNA follows: TGTGCCAGCAGTTACAAGGGCAAGGGGGAGACCCAGTACTTC. Amino acids: CASSYKGKGETQYF.

This clone was observed a single time. The chain couples TRBV7-9 to TRBJ2-5; 14 nucleotides align to TRBD2. The trim removed 3 bases at V and 4 bases at J, leaving 13 bases unmatched. The V gene's germline CDR1 is SEHNR and CDR2 FQNEAQ (reference sequence). The CDR3 spans 19 residues. Here the CDR3 DNA reads TGTGCCAGCAGCTTTTGGACTAGCGGGAGGATCATCTTAGGAGAGACCCAGTACTTC. Amino acids: CASSFWTSGRIILGETQYF.

The chain joins TRBV30 to TRBJ2-3, with D possibly being TRBD2 (5 bases). Per germline, CDR1 GTSNPN and CDR2 SVGIG (reference sequence). The V end was cut by 2 bases, the J end by 2 bases, with 17 bases between. The CDR3 is 16 amino acids. As DNA, the CDR3 is TGTGCCTGGAGTACGGGGTTTATAGGGAACACAGATACGCAGTATTTT. It codes for CAWSTGFIGNTDTQYF.

This clone was counted a single time. The chain uses TRBV11-1 and TRBJ2-7, with D perhaps matching TRBD1 (5 bases). Trimming left V 1 base short and J 7 bases short, with 5 bases between. The CDR3 contains 11 residues. Looked up from germline, CDR1 is SGHAT and CDR2 is FQDESV (reference sequence). CDR3 protein: CASSLEGEQYF. CDR3 in DNA: TGTGCCAGCAGCTTAGAGGGGGAGCAGTACTTC.

This clone was recorded once. This sequence joins TRBV5-4 and TRBJ2-5; 9 bases are a match to TRBD1. This CDR3 region has 14 residues. The germline CDR1 and CDR2 sequences are SGHNT and YYREEE (reference sequence). V lost 5 bases to trimming and J lost 2 bases; unmatched junction nucleotides: 4. CDR3 sequence reads: CASSGGQGQETQYF. The CDR3 nucleotides read TGTGCCAGCAGTGGAGGACAGGGGCAAGAGACCCAGTACTTC.

The V and J genes are TRBV7-8 and TRBJ2-3, with D hard to call. Germline lookup yields CDR1 SGHVS and CDR2 FQNEAQ. The germline V and J ends were trimmed by 1 base and 0 bases, with 11 bases remaining between them. The CDR3 is 16 amino acids. CDR3: CASSLVPGASTDTQYF. The CDR3 DNA follows: TGTGCCAGCAGCTTAGTCCCCGGTGCTAGCACAGATACGCAGTATTTT.

The rearrangement uses TRBV5-1 and TRBJ2-7, with a weak D call TRBD1 (6 bases). The CDR3 spans 15 residues. CDR1 and CDR2 (germline): SGHRS, YFSETQ. V shed 0 bases and J shed 2 bases, with 12 bases lying between them. The CDR3 loop reads CASSLELHRAYEQYF. For the CDR3, the DNA is TGCGCCAGCAGCTTGGAGCTTCACAGGGCCTACGAGCAGTACTTC.

As DNA, the CDR3 is TGCGCCAGCAGTGAGTCCCCAGGGACAGGGGGCAACGGGGAGCTGTTTTTT. Encoded protein: CASSESPGTGGNGELFF. V usage is TRBV10-1 and J usage is TRBJ2-2, with 12 bases fitting TRBD1. Germline V lookup: CDR1 WNHNN, CDR2 SYGVQD (reference sequence). The CDR3 sequence is 17 residues long. The ends lost 0 bases at V and 7 bases at J; junction bases unmatched: 6.

This chain connects TRBV5-1 to TRBJ2-2, with D unclear. The V end was cut by 4 bases, the J end by 1 base, with 8 bases between. The germline V gene has CDR1 SGHRS and CDR2 YFSETQ. The CDR3 totals 14 residues. CDR3 sequence reads: CASSHSRNTGELFF. The CDR3, as DNA: TGCGCCAGCAGCCATTCTAGGAACACCGGGGAGCTGTTTTTT.

J is TRBJ2-7 and V is TRBV18; D is undetermined. Trimming took 6 bases from V and 4 from J, leaving 10 bases between them. The CDR3 consists of 12 residues. The germline CDR1 and CDR2 sequences are KGHSH and LQKENI. The DNA for the CDR3 is TGTGCCAGCTCCCCTGATTCTTACGAGCAGTACTTC. It translates to CASSPDSYEQYF.

The chain employs TRBV29-1 and TRBJ1-1, with TRBD1 matching 8 bases. Per germline, CDR1 SQVTM and CDR2 ANQGSEA. V lost 3 bases, J lost 4 bases, and 7 bases stayed unmatched. The CDR3 extends over 14 amino acids. The CDR3 DNA is TGCAGCGTTGATAGGACAGGGTTTGGCACTGAAGCTTTCTTT. This gives the protein CSVDRTGFGTEAFF.